The present T cell receptor (beta chain) was sequenced within a study of CD8 T cells in Susac syndrome. Purification of the CD8+ and CD4+ T cells relied on negative isolation, and TEMRA cells underwent FACS enrichment. This clonotype was seen only once. Random-hexamer reverse transcription was applied to roughly 0.5 to 1 ug RNA. Across 54 Vbeta and 13 Jbeta, TCR beta CDR3 was amplified with immunoSEQ multiplex PCR. MiXCR was run by TCRdb on the immunoSEQ multiplex PCR reads, yielding one entry per CDR3 protein. The sample yields approximately 180,000 distinct CDR3 sequences, under 97% seen once. The CDR3 spans 16 residues. CDR1 SGHAT and CDR2 FQNNGV come from the germline V gene. The germline V and J ends were trimmed by 4 bases and 1 base, with 13 bases remaining between them.

The TCR comes from a human donor with multiple sclerosis. The chain uses TRBV11-2 and TRBJ2-2; D might be TRBD1 (5 bases). Sequencing used CD4+ T cells from PBMCs. The DNA of the CDR3 is TGTGCCAGCAGCTCGATGGGGCGCCAGAACACCGGGGAGCTGTTTTTT. Translated: CASSSMGRQNTGELFF.